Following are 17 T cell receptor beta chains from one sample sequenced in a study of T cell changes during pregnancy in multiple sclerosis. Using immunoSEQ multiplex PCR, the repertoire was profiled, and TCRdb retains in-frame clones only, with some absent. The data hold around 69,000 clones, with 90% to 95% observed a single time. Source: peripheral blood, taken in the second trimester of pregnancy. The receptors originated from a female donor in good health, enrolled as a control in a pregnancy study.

Here the CDR3 reads CASSLGPQANTEAFF. The CDR3 bases are TGTGCCAGCAGCTTAGGACCACAGGCGAACACTGAAGCTTTCTTT. The V call is TRBV7-8, the J call TRBJ1-1; tentative D call: TRBD1 (5 bases). The CDR3 has 15 amino acids. Germline V CDR1 and CDR2: SGHVS, FQNEAQ. The V and J ends lost 1 base and 1 base respectively, with 10 bases between them.

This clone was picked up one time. Here the CDR3 reads CARQGAGIFSNQPQHF. The CDR3 region has the DNA TGCGCCCGACAGGGGGCTGGTATATTTAGCAATCAGCCCCAGCATTTT. J is TRBJ1-5 and V is TRBV23-1; 10 nucleotides agree with TRBD1. TRBV23-1 is assigned to the ORF class and has an uncertain function. CDR3 size: 16 residues. The ends lost 11 bases at V and 0 bases at J; junction bases unmatched: 10.

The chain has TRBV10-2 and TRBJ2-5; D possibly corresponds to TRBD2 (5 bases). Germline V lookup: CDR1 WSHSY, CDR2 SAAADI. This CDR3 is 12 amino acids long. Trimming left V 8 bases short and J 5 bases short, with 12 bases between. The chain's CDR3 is CASGARGETQYF. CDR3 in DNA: TGCGCCAGCGGTGCGCGAGGGGAGACCCAGTACTTC.

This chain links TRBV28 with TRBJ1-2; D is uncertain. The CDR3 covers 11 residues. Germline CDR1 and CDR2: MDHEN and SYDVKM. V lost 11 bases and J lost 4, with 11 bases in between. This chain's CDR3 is CALSPLYGYTF. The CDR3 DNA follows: TGTGCCCTCTCCCCCCTCTATGGCTACACCTTC.

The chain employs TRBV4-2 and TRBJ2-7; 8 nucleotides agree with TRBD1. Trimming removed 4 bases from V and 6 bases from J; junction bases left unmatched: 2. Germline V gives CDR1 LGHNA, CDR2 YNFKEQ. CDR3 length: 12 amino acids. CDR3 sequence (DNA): TGTGCCAGCAGCCCAACAGGGGGCGAGCAGTACTTC. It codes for CASSPTGGEQYF.

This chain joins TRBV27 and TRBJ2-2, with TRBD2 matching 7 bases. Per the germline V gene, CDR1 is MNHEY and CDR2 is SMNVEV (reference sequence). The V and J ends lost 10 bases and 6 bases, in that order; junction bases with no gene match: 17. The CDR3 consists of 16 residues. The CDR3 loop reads CATRTGTGGLAGELFF. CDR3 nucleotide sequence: TGTGCCACCAGAACCGGGACGGGGGGTTTGGCCGGGGAGCTGTTTTTT.

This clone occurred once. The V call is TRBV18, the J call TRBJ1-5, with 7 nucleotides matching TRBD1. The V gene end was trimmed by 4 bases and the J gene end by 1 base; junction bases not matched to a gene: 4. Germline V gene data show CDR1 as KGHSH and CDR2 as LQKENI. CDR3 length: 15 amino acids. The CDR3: CASSRGQVSNQPQHF. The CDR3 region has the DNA TGTGCCAGCTCACGAGGACAGGTGAGCAATCAGCCCCAGCATTTT.

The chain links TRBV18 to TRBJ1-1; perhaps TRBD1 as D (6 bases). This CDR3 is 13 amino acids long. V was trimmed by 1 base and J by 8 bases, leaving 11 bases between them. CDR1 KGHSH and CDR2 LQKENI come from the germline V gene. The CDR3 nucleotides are TGTGCCAGCTCACCACTGGCAGGGGCAGAAGCTTTCTTT. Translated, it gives CASSPLAGAEAFF.

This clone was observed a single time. For the CDR3, the DNA is TGTGCCAGCAGCCCCACTTCAAGCTCCTACAATGAGCAGTTCTTC. It specifies CASSPTSSSYNEQFF. J is TRBJ2-1 and V is TRBV27; D is ambiguous. The germline V gene encodes CDR1 MNHEY and CDR2 SMNVEV (reference sequence). This CDR3 contains 15 residues. The V end lost 6 bases, the J end lost 0 bases, and 12 bases lay between the germline ends.

DNA of the CDR3: TGTGCCATCAGTGAGGGGGGCGAACTCCAGCCCCAGCATTTT. It encodes CAISEGGELQPQHF. The chain joins TRBV10-3 to TRBJ1-5; tentative D call: TRBD1 (6 bases). V lost 2 bases, J lost 7 bases, and 12 bases lay in between. Germline-derived CDR1 and CDR2 are ENHRY and SYGVKD. The CDR3 sequence is 14 residues long.

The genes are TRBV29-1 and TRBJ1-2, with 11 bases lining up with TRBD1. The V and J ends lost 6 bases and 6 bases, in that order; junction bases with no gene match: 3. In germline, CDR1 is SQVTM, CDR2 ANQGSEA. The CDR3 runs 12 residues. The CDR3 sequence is CSVGQGVDGYTF. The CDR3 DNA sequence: TGCAGCGTGGGACAGGGGGTTGATGGCTACACCTTC.

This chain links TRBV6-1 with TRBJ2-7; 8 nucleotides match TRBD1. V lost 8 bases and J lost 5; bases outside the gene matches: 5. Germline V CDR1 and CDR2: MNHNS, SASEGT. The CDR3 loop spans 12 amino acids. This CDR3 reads CASYRQGNEQYF. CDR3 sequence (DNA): TGTGCCAGCTATAGACAGGGGAACGAGCAGTACTTC.

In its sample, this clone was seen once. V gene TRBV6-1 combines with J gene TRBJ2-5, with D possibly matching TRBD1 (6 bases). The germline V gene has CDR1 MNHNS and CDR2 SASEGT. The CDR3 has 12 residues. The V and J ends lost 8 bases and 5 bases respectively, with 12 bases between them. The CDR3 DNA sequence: TGTGCCAGCCTACAGGGATGGGAGACCCAGTACTTC. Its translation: CASLQGWETQYF.

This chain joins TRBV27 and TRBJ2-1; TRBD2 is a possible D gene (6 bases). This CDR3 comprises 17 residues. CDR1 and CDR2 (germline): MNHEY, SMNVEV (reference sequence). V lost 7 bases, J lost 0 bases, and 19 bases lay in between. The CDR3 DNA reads TGTGCCAGCACTCCTCTCGGGGCGGGGAGCTCCTACAATGAGCAGTTCTTC. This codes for CASTPLGAGSSYNEQFF.

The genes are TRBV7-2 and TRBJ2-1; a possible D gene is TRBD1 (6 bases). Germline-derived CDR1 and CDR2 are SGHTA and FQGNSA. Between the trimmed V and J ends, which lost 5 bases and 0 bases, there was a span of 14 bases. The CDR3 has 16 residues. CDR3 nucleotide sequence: TGTGCCAGCAGCACTTACGGGACAATCTCCTACAATGAGCAGTTCTTC. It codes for CASSTYGTISYNEQFF.

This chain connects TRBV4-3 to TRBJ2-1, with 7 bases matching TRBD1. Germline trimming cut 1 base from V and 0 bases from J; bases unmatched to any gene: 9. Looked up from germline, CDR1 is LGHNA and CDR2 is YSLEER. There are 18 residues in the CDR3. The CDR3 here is CASSQVYRGRGSYNEQFF. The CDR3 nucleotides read TGCGCCAGCAGCCAAGTTTACAGGGGTAGAGGCTCCTACAATGAGCAGTTCTTC.

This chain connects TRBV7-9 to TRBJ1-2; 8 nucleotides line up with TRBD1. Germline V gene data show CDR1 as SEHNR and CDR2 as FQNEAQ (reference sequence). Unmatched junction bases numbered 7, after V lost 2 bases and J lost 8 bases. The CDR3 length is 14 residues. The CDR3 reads CASSLTTGAGGYTF. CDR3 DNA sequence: TGTGCCAGCAGCTTAACGACAGGGGCGGGGGGCTACACCTTC.